The next 8 T cell receptor beta chains were all read from a single sample in a study of T-cell memory formation after mild COVID-19 (dated by TCRdb to the early 2020s). The library was produced with 5' RACE. TCRdb lists the instrument as Illumina NovaSeq 6000. Using fastp trimming at Q25 and MiXCR clonotype assembly, TCRdb reanalyzed the public sequencing data and kept in-frame beta chains. Records with the same CDR3 protein are collapsed into one entry carrying the most frequent genes and DNA. The sample table contains a few hundred thousand distinct CDR3 sequences; only one count was recorded for roughly an eighth of them. Of the sample, around 23% is held by the ten largest clones. Sequenced input: PBMCs or a T cell subset sorted from them (not recorded which). The receptors come from a young man who had mild COVID-19 (a few samples of this study predate the infection). The sample titles of this study are shuffled in the database, so cell type and time point are left out; the donor was told from shared clones.

This clonotype showed up just a few times. DNA for the CDR3: TGTGCCAGCAGTTACGAGGTAGCGGCGAACACCGGGGAGCTGTTTTTT. It encodes CASSYEVAANTGELFF. This chain joins TRBV6-5 and TRBJ2-2; a possible D gene is TRBD2 (6 bases). V was shortened by 2 bases and J by 0 bases, with 10 bases between the two germline ends. The CDR3 spans 16 residues. The germline V gene has CDR1 MNHEY and CDR2 SVGAGI.

The sample holds a few counts of this clonotype. V gene TRBV6-2 or TRBV6-3 combines with J gene TRBJ2-3, with 11 bases lining up with TRBD2. CDR1 and CDR2 from the germline V gene are MNHEY and SVGEGT. The CDR3 extends over 18 amino acids. The V segment lost 7 bases and the J segment 7 bases; nucleotides outside the gene matches: 19. The CDR3, as DNA: TGTGCCAGCACCCAACCCCCATTGACTAGCGGGGTCTGTAATACGCAGTATTTT. Protein product: CASTQPPLTSGVCNTQYF.

This clonotype showed up just a few times. The J gene is TRBJ2-1, the V gene TRBV7-6; D unclear. Germline assignment: CDR1 SGHVS and CDR2 FNYEAQ. This CDR3 region has 12 residues. V lost 4 bases to trimming and J lost 9 bases, with 10 bases between them. The chain's CDR3 is CASSSDLSEQFF. The CDR3 nucleotides are TGTGCCAGCAGCTCGGATCTGAGTGAGCAGTTCTTC.

This clonotype has only a few counts. J is TRBJ2-7 and V is TRBV6-5, with D perhaps TRBD2 (5 bases). The CDR3 totals 14 residues. Looked up from germline, CDR1 is MNHEY and CDR2 is SVGAGI. V lost 2 bases to trimming and J lost 4 bases, with 12 bases between them. The CDR3 bases are TGTGCCAGCAGTTACGGGCCGGGGTTTTACGAGCAGTACTTC. This sequence encodes CASSYGPGFYEQYF.

This clonotype appeared many times. This chain links TRBV12-3 or TRBV12-4 with TRBJ2-5; D not certain. This CDR3 region has 12 residues. Trimming shortened V by 6 bases and J by 3 bases, and 8 bases separated the two germline ends. CDR3 DNA: TGTGCCAGCAGCCGAGAGGAAGAGACCCAGTACTTC. This encodes CASSREEETQYF.

This clonotype has only a few counts. The chain is built from TRBV7-2 and TRBJ2-5; the D gene is possibly TRBD2 (6 bases). Deletions cut 5 bases from V and 2 bases from J, with 15 bases between. The CDR3 spans 15 residues. Germline V CDR1 and CDR2: SGHTA, FQGNSA. This CDR3 reads CASSRLGTLQETQYF. In DNA form, the CDR3 reads TGTGCCAGCAGCAGACTAGGAACCCTTCAAGAGACCCAGTACTTC.

This chain uses TRBV11-2 with TRBJ1-5; 9 nucleotides line up with TRBD1. CDR1 is SGHAT and CDR2 is FQNNGV in the germline V gene. Trimming removed 1 base from V and 4 bases from J; junction bases left unmatched: 2. This CDR3 has 15 residues. The CDR3 sequence is CASSLAGTGNQPQHF. CDR3 DNA: TGTGCCAGCAGCTTAGCCGGGACAGGGAATCAGCCCCAGCATTTT.

This clonotype came up a few times. V is TRBV11-2 and J is TRBJ1-1, with 7 bases identical to TRBD1. CDR1 and CDR2 from the germline V gene are SGHAT and FQNNGV. J lost 2 bases, V lost 0 bases, and 3 bases had no gene match. The CDR3 extends over 15 amino acids. The CDR3 DNA reads as TGTGCCAGCAGCTTAGAGGCAGGGGGAAACACTGAAGCTTTCTTT. Protein product: CASSLEAGGNTEAFF.